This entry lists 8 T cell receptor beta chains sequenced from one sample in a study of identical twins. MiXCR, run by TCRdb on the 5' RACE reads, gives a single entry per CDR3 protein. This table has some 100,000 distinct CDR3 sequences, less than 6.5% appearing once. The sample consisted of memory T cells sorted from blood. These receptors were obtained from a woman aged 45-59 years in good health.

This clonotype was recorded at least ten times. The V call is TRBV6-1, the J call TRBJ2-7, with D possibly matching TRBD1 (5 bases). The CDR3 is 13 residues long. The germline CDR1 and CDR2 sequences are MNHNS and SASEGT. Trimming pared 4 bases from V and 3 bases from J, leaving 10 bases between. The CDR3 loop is CASSGRVSYEQYF. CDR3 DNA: TGTGCCAGCAGTGGCAGGGTAAGCTACGAGCAGTACTTC.

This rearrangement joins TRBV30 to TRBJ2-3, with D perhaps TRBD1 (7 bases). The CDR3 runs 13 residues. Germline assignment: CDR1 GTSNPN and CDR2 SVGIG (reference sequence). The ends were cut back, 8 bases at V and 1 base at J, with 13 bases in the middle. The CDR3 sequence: CAGGGTRTDTQYF. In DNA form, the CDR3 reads TGTGCCGGAGGGGGCACCCGCACAGATACGCAGTATTTT.

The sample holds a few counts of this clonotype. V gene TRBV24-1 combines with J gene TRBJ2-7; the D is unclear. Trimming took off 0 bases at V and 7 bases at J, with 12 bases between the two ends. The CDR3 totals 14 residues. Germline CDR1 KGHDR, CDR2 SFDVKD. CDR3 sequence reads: CATSDLQTGVEQYV. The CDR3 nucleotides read TGTGCCACCAGTGATTTGCAAACTGGCGTGGAGCAGTACGTC.

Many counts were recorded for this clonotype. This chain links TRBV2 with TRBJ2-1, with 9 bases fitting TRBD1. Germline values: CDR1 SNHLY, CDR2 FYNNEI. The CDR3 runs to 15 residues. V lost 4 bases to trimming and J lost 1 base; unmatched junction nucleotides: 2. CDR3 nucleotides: TGTGCCAGCAGTGCGGGACAGGGTTCCTACAATGAGCAGTTCTTC. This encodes CASSAGQGSYNEQFF. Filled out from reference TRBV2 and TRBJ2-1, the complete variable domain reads EPEVTQTPSHQVTQMGQEVILRCVPISNHLYFYWYRQILGQKVEFLVSFYNNEISEKSEIFDDQFSVERPDGSNFTLKIRSTKLEDSAMYFCASSAGQGSYNEQFFGPGTRLTVL.

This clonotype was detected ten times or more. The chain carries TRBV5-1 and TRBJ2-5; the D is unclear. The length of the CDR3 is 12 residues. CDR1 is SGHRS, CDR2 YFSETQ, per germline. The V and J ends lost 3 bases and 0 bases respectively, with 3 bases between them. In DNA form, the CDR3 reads TGCGCCAGCAGCTATAACCAAGAGACCCAGTACTTC. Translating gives CASSYNQETQYF.

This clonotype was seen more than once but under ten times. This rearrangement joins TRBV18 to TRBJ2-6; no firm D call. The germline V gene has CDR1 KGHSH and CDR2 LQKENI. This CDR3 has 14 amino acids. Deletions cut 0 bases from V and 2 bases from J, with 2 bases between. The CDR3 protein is CASSPPAGANVLTF. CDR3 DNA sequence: TGTGCCAGCTCACCACCGGCTGGGGCCAACGTCCTGACTTTC.

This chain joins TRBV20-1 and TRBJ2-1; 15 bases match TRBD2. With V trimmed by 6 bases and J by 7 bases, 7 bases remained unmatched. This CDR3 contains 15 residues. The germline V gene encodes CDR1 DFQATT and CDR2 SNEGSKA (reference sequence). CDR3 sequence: CSARTSGRATNEQFF. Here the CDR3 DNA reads TGCAGTGCAAGGACTAGCGGGAGGGCCACGAATGAGCAGTTCTTC.

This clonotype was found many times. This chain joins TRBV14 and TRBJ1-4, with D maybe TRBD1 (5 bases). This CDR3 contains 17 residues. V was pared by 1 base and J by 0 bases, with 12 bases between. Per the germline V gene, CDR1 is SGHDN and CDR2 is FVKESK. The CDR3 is CASSQGIRVSTNEKLFF. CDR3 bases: TGTGCCAGCAGCCAAGGGATCAGGGTTTCAACTAATGAAAAACTGTTTTTT.